Listed below are T cell receptor beta chains from one sample, sequenced in a study of control samples from healthy donors and cancer patients. This table comes from immunoSEQ multiplex PCR, and its TCRdb copy is limited to in-frame clones, with some not included. In the table there are 80,000 or so clones, around 92% of which are singletons. Sequencing was carried out using blood. The receptor source for this set is a man between 50 and 59 years old in good health. Both conserved end residues are part of each CDR3. The order of the fields is clone size, D gene, J gene, V gene, CDR3 DNA, CDR3 protein. A D gene is named only where the DNA matches it firmly. Clone size, where shown, is once, few, many, or a class for clones that have expanded.

clone size: NA
D gene: NA
J gene: TRBJ2-7
V gene: TRBV29-1
CDR3 DNA: TGCAGCGTTGGACAGAGTATCGAGCAGTACTTC
CDR3 protein: CSVGQSIEQYF

clone size: many
D gene: NA
J gene: TRBJ2-7
V gene: TRBV21-1
CDR3 DNA: TGTGCCAGCAGCAAAGATCCCGACGAATCCTACGAGCAGTACTTC
CDR3 protein: CASSKDPDESYEQYF

clone size: NA
D gene: NA
J gene: TRBJ2-1
V gene: TRBV11-2
CDR3 DNA: TGTGCCAGCAGCTTAGAGGAGGGCCGGGAGCAGTTCTTC
CDR3 protein: CASSLEEGREQFF

clone size: NA
D gene: TRBD2
J gene: TRBJ2-1
V gene: TRBV5-1
CDR3 DNA: TGCGCCAGCAGCTCGACTAGCGGGGGGAACAATGAGCAGTTCTTC
CDR3 protein: CASSSTSGGNNEQFF

clone size: NA
D gene: NA
J gene: TRBJ2-7
V gene: TRBV29-1
CDR3 DNA: TGCAGCGCCTTAGGAACCCACGAGCAGTACTTC
CDR3 protein: CSALGTHEQYF

clone size: NA
D gene: TRBD1
J gene: TRBJ2-5
V gene: TRBV5-1
CDR3 DNA: TGCGCCAGCAGCTTGGAAGGGACAGGGAGGGGAGAGACCCAGTACTTC
CDR3 protein: CASSLEGTGRGETQYF

clone size: NA
D gene: TRBD1
J gene: TRBJ2-7
V gene: TRBV14
CDR3 DNA: TGTGCCAGCAGCCAAGATCTCGGGACAGGGTGGAACGAGCAGTACTTC
CDR3 protein: CASSQDLGTGWNEQYF

clone size: once
D gene: NA
J gene: TRBJ2-5
V gene: TRBV6-1
CDR3 DNA: TGTGCCAGCAATGAACTTATCGGGGAAGAGACCCAGTACTTC
CDR3 protein: CASNELIGEETQYF

clone size: NA
D gene: NA
J gene: TRBJ1-2
V gene: TRBV19
CDR3 DNA: TGTGCCAGTAGTATAATTGGTCCTCGGCAGGGTGGGATGAGGACTACCGGCTACACCTTC
CDR3 protein: CASSIIGPRQGGMRTTGYTF

clone size: NA
D gene: TRBD1
J gene: TRBJ1-2
V gene: TRBV5-6
CDR3 DNA: TGTGCCAGCAGCCAGCATGGGACAGGGGGCTATGGCTACACCTTC
CDR3 protein: CASSQHGTGGYGYTF

clone size: NA
D gene: TRBD1
J gene: TRBJ2-1
V gene: TRBV24-1
CDR3 DNA: TGTGCCACCAGTGATTGGGACAGGGGGACTACCTACAATGAGCAGTTCTTC
CDR3 protein: CATSDWDRGTTYNEQFF

clone size: NA
D gene: NA
J gene: TRBJ1-1
V gene: TRBV3-1/TRBV3-2
CDR3 DNA: TGTGCCAGCAGCCGACGACAGAGAGAAGCTGAAGCTTTCTTT
CDR3 protein: CASSRRQREAEAFF

clone size: NA
D gene: TRBD2
J gene: TRBJ2-3
V gene: TRBV19
CDR3 DNA: TGTGCCAGTAGCATTTTCGCCGGGACTAGCGGGGCCACAGATACGCAGTATTTT
CDR3 protein: CASSIFAGTSGATDTQYF

clone size: NA
D gene: NA
J gene: TRBJ2-5
V gene: TRBV28
CDR3 DNA: TGTGCCAGCAGTTTTACAGGGAGAGAGACCCAGTACTTC
CDR3 protein: CASSFTGRETQYF

clone size: NA
D gene: TRBD2
J gene: TRBJ2-3
V gene: TRBV10-3
CDR3 DNA: TGTGCCACCTTAGCGGGGGGGCGGAGGGGCCCCAGCACAGATACGCAGTATTTT
CDR3 protein: CATLAGGRRGPSTDTQYF

clone size: NA
D gene: NA
J gene: TRBJ1-1
V gene: TRBV6-1
CDR3 DNA: TGTGCCAGCAGTGAAAGGAGGGTAACTGAAGCTTTCTTT
CDR3 protein: CASSERRVTEAFF

clone size: NA
D gene: NA
J gene: TRBJ1-3
V gene: TRBV2
CDR3 DNA: TGTGCCAGCAGTGATCTCCCAGGGAATGGAAACACCATATATTTT
CDR3 protein: CASSDLPGNGNTIYF

clone size: NA
D gene: TRBD2
J gene: TRBJ2-3
V gene: TRBV10-3
CDR3 DNA: TGTGCCATCAGTGAGTGGGGTAGCGGGGTCACAGATACGCAGTATTTT
CDR3 protein: CAISEWGSGVTDTQYF

clone size: NA
D gene: TRBD1
J gene: TRBJ1-1
V gene: TRBV14
CDR3 DNA: TGTGCCAGCAGCCAACGGGCCGACAGGGATGAAGCTTTCTTT
CDR3 protein: CASSQRADRDEAFF

clone size: NA
D gene: NA
J gene: TRBJ2-4
V gene: TRBV21-1
CDR3 DNA: TGTGCCAGCAGCGGACGACAGGGGGCGACCGCCAAAAACATTCAGTACTTC
CDR3 protein: CASSGRQGATAKNIQYF

clone size: NA
D gene: TRBD1
J gene: TRBJ1-4
V gene: TRBV7-8
CDR3 DNA: TGTGCCAGCAGCCCGGGACAGGGGGCGGCTGCAACTAATGAAAAACTGTTTTTT
CDR3 protein: CASSPGQGAAATNEKLFF

clone size: NA
D gene: NA
J gene: TRBJ2-1
V gene: TRBV27
CDR3 DNA: TGTGCCAGCAGTTTGGGCAGGTCCTACAATGAGCAGTTCTTC
CDR3 protein: CASSLGRSYNEQFF

clone size: NA
D gene: TRBD1
J gene: TRBJ1-2
V gene: TRBV27
CDR3 DNA: TGTGCCAGCAGAAGTCTGGGGCAGGGGGGGAACTATGGCTACACCTTC
CDR3 protein: CASRSLGQGGNYGYTF

clone size: few
D gene: NA
J gene: TRBJ1-6
V gene: TRBV6-1
CDR3 DNA: TGTGCCAGCAGTGAAGCAGGCAGTGCTAATTCACCCCTCCACTTT
CDR3 protein: CASSEAGSANSPLHF

clone size: NA
D gene: NA
J gene: TRBJ1-4
V gene: TRBV18
CDR3 DNA: TGTGCCAGCTCACCACAAGGGTTGTCTGAAAAACTGTTTTTT
CDR3 protein: CASSPQGLSEKLFF

clone size: NA
D gene: NA
J gene: TRBJ1-2
V gene: TRBV7-9
CDR3 DNA: TGTGCCAGCAGTCAGGACCGATCTAACTATGGCTACACCTTC
CDR3 protein: CASSQDRSNYGYTF

clone size: NA
D gene: NA
J gene: TRBJ2-7
V gene: TRBV19
CDR3 DNA: TGTGCCAGTAGCCCGGGGGATTTCTCCTACGAGCAGTACTTC
CDR3 protein: CASSPGDFSYEQYF

clone size: NA
D gene: NA
J gene: TRBJ2-5
V gene: TRBV21-1
CDR3 DNA: TGTGCCAGCAGCAAAGTAGGACAGCAGTACCAAGAGACCCAGTACTTC
CDR3 protein: CASSKVGQQYQETQYF

clone size: NA
D gene: NA
J gene: TRBJ1-3
V gene: TRBV7-9
CDR3 DNA: TGTGCCAGCAGCTACGACTCGACAGGCCGGAACACCATATATTTT
CDR3 protein: CASSYDSTGRNTIYF

clone size: NA
D gene: NA
J gene: TRBJ1-1
V gene: TRBV5-1
CDR3 DNA: TGCGCCAGCAGCTTACGACCAAACAGTGAAGCTTTCTTT
CDR3 protein: CASSLRPNSEAFF

clone size: NA
D gene: TRBD2
J gene: TRBJ2-5
V gene: TRBV11-3
CDR3 DNA: TGTGCCAGCAGCTTGGGGGGGTGGAAGACCCAGTACTTC
CDR3 protein: CASSLGGWKTQYF

clone size: NA
D gene: TRBD2
J gene: TRBJ2-4
V gene: TRBV19
CDR3 DNA: TGTGCCAGTAGTATAGATAATAGCGGGGGGGCCAAAAACATTCAGTACTTC
CDR3 protein: CASSIDNSGGAKNIQYF

clone size: NA
D gene: NA
J gene: TRBJ1-5
V gene: TRBV24-1
CDR3 DNA: TGTGCCACCAGTGCACCCGGGTTTGATCAGCCCCAGCATTTT
CDR3 protein: CATSAPGFDQPQHF

clone size: NA
D gene: TRBD1
J gene: TRBJ1-1
V gene: TRBV15
CDR3 DNA: TGTGCCACCAGCAGAGGTTTTCGACAGGGGCCTGAAGCTTTCTTT
CDR3 protein: CATSRGFRQGPEAFF

clone size: NA
D gene: TRBD1
J gene: TRBJ1-1
V gene: TRBV11-3
CDR3 DNA: TGTGCCAGCAGCTTAGTCATAGTCGGGACAGGTCACACTGAAGCTTTCTTT
CDR3 protein: CASSLVIVGTGHTEAFF

clone size: NA
D gene: TRBD1
J gene: TRBJ2-7
V gene: TRBV5-4
CDR3 DNA: TGTGCCAGCAGTCTTCCGGGACAGGGGGCGCGTTACGAGCAGTACTTC
CDR3 protein: CASSLPGQGARYEQYF

clone size: NA
D gene: NA
J gene: TRBJ2-1
V gene: TRBV7-9
CDR3 DNA: TGTGCCAGCAGCTTCGGGCTGAATGAGCAGTTCTTC
CDR3 protein: CASSFGLNEQFF

clone size: once
D gene: NA
J gene: TRBJ2-5
V gene: TRBV6-1
CDR3 DNA: TGTGCCAGCAGTGACAGCGGCAGGCAAGAGACCCAGTACTTC
CDR3 protein: CASSDSGRQETQYF

clone size: once
D gene: NA
J gene: TRBJ1-1
V gene: TRBV11-3
CDR3 DNA: TGTGCCAGCAGCTTGGGGAGGACAGCGGACACTGAAGCTTTCTTT
CDR3 protein: CASSLGRTADTEAFF

clone size: NA
D gene: NA
J gene: TRBJ1-2
V gene: TRBV19
CDR3 DNA: TGTGCCAGTAGTAAACCCGGGACTAACTATGGCTACACCTTC
CDR3 protein: CASSKPGTNYGYTF

clone size: NA
D gene: TRBD1
J gene: TRBJ1-6
V gene: TRBV4-1
CDR3 DNA: TGCGCCAGCAGCCCTGGACAGGGCGACTCACCCCTCCACTTT
CDR3 protein: CASSPGQGDSPLHF

clone size: NA
D gene: NA
J gene: TRBJ1-4
V gene: TRBV19
CDR3 DNA: TGTGCCAGTAGAAGGGGTAATGAAAAACTGTTTTTT
CDR3 protein: CASRRGNEKLFF

clone size: NA
D gene: NA
J gene: TRBJ2-3
V gene: TRBV25-1
CDR3 DNA: TGTGCCAGCAGTCCCCCAGGGATTAGCACAGATACGCAGTATTTT
CDR3 protein: CASSPPGISTDTQYF

clone size: NA
D gene: NA
J gene: TRBJ2-7
V gene: TRBV15
CDR3 DNA: TGTGCCACCTCACCCGGCAGGGCCCACTACGAGCAGTACTTC
CDR3 protein: CATSPGRAHYEQYF

clone size: NA
D gene: NA
J gene: TRBJ1-2
V gene: TRBV6-4
CDR3 DNA: TGTGCCAGCAGTGACAACATCAGGAGGCCAGATTTCTATGGCTACACCTTC
CDR3 protein: CASSDNIRRPDFYGYTF

clone size: NA
D gene: TRBD2
J gene: TRBJ2-1
V gene: TRBV5-4
CDR3 DNA: TGTGCCAGCAGTCCCGGGACTAGCGGAAAGGGTGAGCAGTTCTTC
CDR3 protein: CASSPGTSGKGEQFF

clone size: NA
D gene: NA
J gene: TRBJ2-6
V gene: TRBV19
CDR3 DNA: TGTGCCAGTAGTAAGAGCTCTGGGGCCAACGTCCTGACTTTC
CDR3 protein: CASSKSSGANVLTF

clone size: NA
D gene: NA
J gene: TRBJ1-6
V gene: TRBV6-5
CDR3 DNA: TGTGCCAGCACTTTACGGGCCTCCTATAATTCACCCCTCCACTTT
CDR3 protein: CASTLRASYNSPLHF

clone size: NA
D gene: TRBD1
J gene: TRBJ2-7
V gene: TRBV27
CDR3 DNA: TGTGCCAGCAGTTCACGGACAGGGGGCCTATCCGAGCAGTACTTC
CDR3 protein: CASSSRTGGLSEQYF

clone size: NA
D gene: TRBD1
J gene: TRBJ2-7
V gene: TRBV24-1
CDR3 DNA: TGTGCCACCAGTGCTACCCCGGGACAGGGAGCTTACGAGCAGTACTTC
CDR3 protein: CATSATPGQGAYEQYF

clone size: NA
D gene: NA
J gene: TRBJ2-5
V gene: TRBV28
CDR3 DNA: TGTGCCAGCAGTTACGCAGCGGAGACCCAGTACTTC
CDR3 protein: CASSYAAETQYF

clone size: NA
D gene: NA
J gene: TRBJ2-6
V gene: TRBV15
CDR3 DNA: TGTGCCACCAGCACCGGGGACCGTAGCTCTGGGGCCAACGTCCTGACTTTC
CDR3 protein: CATSTGDRSSGANVLTF

clone size: NA
D gene: NA
J gene: TRBJ2-1
V gene: TRBV2
CDR3 DNA: TGTGCCAGCAGTTACGACTGGAATGAGCAGTTCTTC
CDR3 protein: CASSYDWNEQFF

clone size: NA
D gene: TRBD2
J gene: TRBJ2-2
V gene: TRBV15
CDR3 DNA: TGTGCCACCAGCAGAGATCTAGCGGCCCCCACCGGGGAGCTGTTTTTT
CDR3 protein: CATSRDLAAPTGELFF